The 29 T cell receptor beta chains reported below all come from one sample, sequenced in a study of vaccination effects on CD4 cells after COVID-19. The table came from immunoSEQ multiplex PCR; TCRdb's copy has only in-frame clones and leaves some out. The sample lists tens of thousands of clones, approximately 80% occurring once. Within the ViraFEST assay, antigen-specific CD4+ T cells underwent expansion with viral peptide pools prior to sequencing. Scientists isolated CD4+ T cells after an approximately 9-day culture period ended. This person's SARS-CoV-2 infection, confirmed by PCR, occurred between March and December 2020. These receptors have no identified antigens. The material was CD4+ T cells from PBMCs cultured with HCoV-NL63 spike peptides, obtained before COVID-19 vaccination. These receptors were obtained from a human donor who had a prior SARS-CoV-2 infection.

This clone occurred a few times. The rearrangement links TRBV7-9 to TRBJ2-3; possibly TRBD2 for D (5 bases). Trimming shortened V by 1 base and J by 4 bases, and 12 bases separated the two germline ends. CDR1 is SEHNR and CDR2 is FQNEAQ in the germline V gene (reference sequence). CDR3 length: 15 amino acids. The CDR3 sequence is CASSLVGISADTQYF. The CDR3 DNA sequence: TGTGCCAGCAGCTTAGTCGGGATAAGCGCAGATACGCAGTATTTT.

The V gene is TRBV12-5, the J gene TRBJ2-7; possibly TRBD2 for D (6 bases). This CDR3 spans 16 amino acids. Germline V gene lookup returns CDR1 LGHNT and CDR2 FRNRAP. Trimming took 4 bases from V and 6 from J, leaving 22 bases between them. The CDR3 nucleotides read TGTGCTAGTGGTTCCCGACCGTGGCCGGGAGTGGGCGAGCAGTACTTC. This gives the protein CASGSRPWPGVGEQYF. The full variable domain, rest sourced from reference TRBV12-5 and TRBJ2-7, is DARVTQTPRHKVTEMGQEVTMRCQPILGHNTVFWYRQTMMQGLELLAYFRNRAPLDDSGMPKDRFSAEMPDATLATLKIQPSEPRDSAVYFCASGSRPWPGVGEQYFGPGTRLTVT.

The rearrangement joins TRBV6-5 to TRBJ2-7; the D is unclear. Trimming pared 6 bases from V and 0 bases from J, leaving 15 bases between. The CDR3 has 15 residues. Per the germline V gene, CDR1 is MNHEY and CDR2 is SVGAGI. The CDR3 DNA is TGTGCCAGCAGCGAGAACCCGACATACTCCTACGAGCAGTACTTC. Protein: CASSENPTYSYEQYF.

The chain links TRBV30 to TRBJ2-5; 8 bases match TRBD2. Per the germline V gene, CDR1 is GTSNPN and CDR2 is SVGIG (reference sequence). CDR3 length: 14 amino acids. J was trimmed by 5 bases and V by 2 bases; bases with no gene match: 7. The DNA for the CDR3 is TGTGCCTGGAGTCCCGGGACTAGTTTGGAGACCCAGTACTTC. This codes for CAWSPGTSLETQYF.

The V and J genes are TRBV7-2 and TRBJ2-5, with D perhaps matching TRBD2 (6 bases). The CDR3 has 15 amino acids. CDR1 and CDR2 from the germline V gene are SGHTA and FQGNSA. The V gene lost 3 bases and the J gene lost 1 base, with 12 bases spanning the gap. This CDR3 reads CASSFIRRVQETQYF. The CDR3, as DNA: TGTGCCAGCAGCTTCATCCGGAGGGTCCAAGAGACCCAGTACTTC.

The V call is TRBV10-3, the J call TRBJ2-2, with 7 bases aligning to TRBD1. The CDR3 loop spans 14 amino acids. CDR1 and CDR2 (germline): ENHRY, SYGVKD. J was trimmed by 4 bases and V by 6 bases; bases with no gene match: 5. CDR3 amino acids: CAISGTAATGELFF. For the CDR3, the DNA is TGTGCCATCAGCGGGACAGCTGCCACCGGGGAGCTGTTTTTT.

The chain combines TRBV3-1 (or the pseudogene TRBV3-2) with TRBJ2-5; D is unclear. CDR1 is LGHDT, CDR2 YNNKEL, per germline (reference sequence). The CDR3 is made up of 13 amino acids. Trimming stripped 4 bases from V and 6 bases from J, with 12 bases between. The CDR3 loop is CASSRDPDQTQYF. In DNA form, the CDR3 reads TGTGCCAGCAGCCGCGACCCAGATCAGACCCAGTACTTC.

This clone was counted once. The CDR3 loop reads CASSPWGRGPGELFF. DNA for the CDR3: TGTGCCAGCAGCCCCTGGGGCAGGGGTCCCGGGGAGCTGTTTTTT. This chain connects TRBV9 to TRBJ2-2, with TRBD1 as a possible D gene (6 bases). Germline CDR1 SGDLS, CDR2 YYNGEE. The V gene lost 4 bases and the J gene lost 6 bases, with 16 bases spanning the gap. This CDR3 contains 15 residues.

The gene calls are TRBV3-1 (or the pseudogene TRBV3-2) and TRBJ2-6; D call uncertain. Trimming pared 0 bases from V and 0 bases from J, leaving 12 bases between. The CDR3 contains 18 residues. Looked up from germline, CDR1 is LGHDT and CDR2 is YNNKEL (reference sequence). CDR3 DNA: TGTGCCAGCAGCCAAGAAAAAGGACGGATCTCTGGGGCCAACGTCCTGACTTTC. It yields the protein CASSQEKGRISGANVLTF.

This chain uses TRBV6-5 with TRBJ2-1; 8 bases line up with TRBD2. Germline loops: CDR1 MNHEY, CDR2 SVGAGI. V was pared by 4 bases and J by 9 bases, with 14 bases of the junction left unmatched. The CDR3 spans 16 residues. In DNA, the CDR3 is TGTGCCAGCAGTTTAAAAGACGGGGGGGATATTGTTGAGCAGTTCTTC. It yields the protein CASSLKDGGDIVEQFF.

J is TRBJ2-7 and V is TRBV7-3; perhaps TRBD2 as D (6 bases). The germline CDR1 and CDR2 sequences are SGHTA and FQGTGA. Trimming removed 5 bases at V and 3 bases at J, with 11 bases between. The CDR3 is 13 amino acids. This CDR3 is CASSPTGGYEQYF. DNA of the CDR3: TGTGCCAGCAGCCCAACCGGGGGCTACGAGCAGTACTTC.

The chain joins TRBV2 to TRBJ1-2, with 7 bases that match TRBD1. CDR1 is SNHLY and CDR2 is FYNNEI in the germline V gene. The CDR3 is 14 residues long. The V and J ends lost 7 bases and 5 bases, in that order; junction bases with no gene match: 10. CDR3 protein: CASTTGRNGYGYTF. The CDR3 nucleotides are TGTGCCAGCACGACAGGGCGCAATGGGTATGGCTACACCTTC.

The chain is built from TRBV12-3 or TRBV12-4 and TRBJ1-4, with D hard to call. The CDR3 loop spans 11 amino acids. V dropped 1 base and J dropped 8 bases, with 2 bases sitting between them. The CDR3 DNA reads as TGTGCCAGCAGTTTAGGAGAAAAACTGTTTTTT. This encodes CASSLGEKLFF.

This clone was observed a few times. The chain combines TRBV5-6 with TRBJ1-2; the D is unclear. This CDR3 has 13 residues. The V end lost 4 bases, the J end lost 4 bases, and 11 bases lay between the germline ends. The germline V gene encodes CDR1 SGHDT and CDR2 YYEEEE. The CDR3 DNA reads as TGTGCCAGCAGCCGAGGACGGATCTATGGCTACACCTTC. Translation gives CASSRGRIYGYTF.

This clone was counted only a few times. The V call is TRBV10-1, the J call TRBJ1-1; TRBD1 agrees at 7 bases. The CDR3 sequence is 14 residues long. J was trimmed by 2 bases and V by 5 bases; bases with no gene match: 5. CDR1 is WNHNN, CDR2 SYGVQD, per germline (reference sequence). CDR3 sequence reads: CASSWDSSNTEAFF. In DNA, the CDR3 is TGCGCCAGCAGTTGGGACAGTTCTAACACTGAAGCTTTCTTT.

The chain employs TRBV6-4 and TRBJ2-5; 7 bases line up with TRBD1. This CDR3 has 16 residues. Unmatched junction bases numbered 11, after V lost 4 bases and J lost 3 bases. CDR1 MRHNA and CDR2 SNTAGT come from the germline V gene. For the CDR3, the DNA is TGTGCCAGCAGTGTCTTAGGGGACAGCAAAAAAGAGACCCAGTACTTC. It translates to CASSVLGDSKKETQYF.

The gene calls are TRBV5-1 and TRBJ2-1, with 10 bases matching TRBD1. The J segment lost 9 bases and the V segment lost 1 base, leaving 7 bases of the junction unmatched. CDR1 and CDR2 from the germline V gene are SGHRS and YFSETQ. The CDR3 sequence is 15 residues long. CDR3 DNA: TGCGCCAGCAGCTTGCCCGGACAGGGGGTCGGTGAGCAGTTCTTC. It translates to CASSLPGQGVGEQFF.

The chain recombines TRBV7-3 with TRBJ1-5; 9 nucleotides align to TRBD1. The germline V gene encodes CDR1 SGHTA and CDR2 FQGTGA. The J segment lost 2 bases and the V segment lost 2 bases, leaving 7 bases of the junction unmatched. The CDR3 spans 17 residues. CDR3 bases: TGTGCCAGCAGCTTAGCACAGGGGGCAAGGGGCAATCAGCCCCAGCATTTT. Encoded protein: CASSLAQGARGNQPQHF.

This clone was seen only a few times. The chain recombines TRBV5-1 with TRBJ1-2; unclear D gene. This CDR3 is 13 amino acids long. V shed 2 bases and J shed 3 bases, with 8 bases lying between them. Per the germline V gene, CDR1 is SGHRS and CDR2 is YFSETQ. The CDR3 nucleotides are TGCGCCAGCAGCTTTACGCAGGACTATGGCTACACCTTC. Translated, it gives CASSFTQDYGYTF.

The chain employs TRBV19 and TRBJ1-1; 7 bases line up with TRBD1. After removal of 4 bases from V and 0 bases from J, the junction contained 8 bases not matched to a gene. In germline, CDR1 is LNHDA, CDR2 SQIVND (reference sequence). This CDR3 has 16 amino acids. CDR3 coding DNA: TGTGCCAGTAGTAAGGGACAGCTGTACATGAACACTGAAGCTTTCTTT. Translation gives CASSKGQLYMNTEAFF.

This clone was detected only a few times. This sequence joins TRBV4-1 and TRBJ1-6; tentative D call: TRBD1 (6 bases). In germline, CDR1 is MGHRA, CDR2 YSYEKL. This CDR3 region has 17 residues. V was trimmed by 1 base and J by 9 bases, leaving 19 bases between them. In DNA form, the CDR3 reads TGCGCCAGCAGCCAAGCCCCTCGGGGGGCGTCCGGTTCACCCCTCCACTTT. Its translation is CASSQAPRGASGSPLHF.

About this clone: Since the CDR3 does not end with the conserved phenylalanine or tryptophan, this likely comes from a read error. The DNA is omitted, as the CDR3 cannot be located on it reliably, and the CDR3 follows TCRdb's listing. The chain employs TRBV6-1 and TRBJ1-4; the D segment call TRBD1 is taken from the table without a DNA check. The CDR3 spans 12 amino acids, including both terminal residues. Germline V gene lookup returns CDR1 MNHNS and CDR2 SASEGT. The chain's CDR3 is CASSEAGRDPVL.

The chain employs TRBV24-1 and TRBJ2-5, with 7 bases identical to TRBD1. This CDR3 is built from 17 residues. With 4 bases clipped from V and 4 bases from J, the junction kept 14 bases outside the gene matches. The V gene's germline CDR1 is KGHDR and CDR2 SFDVKD. DNA of the CDR3: TGTGCCACCAGTGACCCCCAGACAGGGAGACTTACAGAGACCCAGTACTTC. This gives the protein CATSDPQTGRLTETQYF.

The chain combines TRBV11-1 with TRBJ2-3, with D uncertain. The CDR3 length is 11 residues. Trimming took off 2 bases at V and 8 bases at J, with 5 bases between the two ends. Germline V gene lookup returns CDR1 SGHAT and CDR2 FQDESV (reference sequence). The CDR3 DNA follows: TGTGCCAGCAGCTTACTGAGTACGCAGTATTTT. Its protein is CASSLLSTQYF.

The chain uses TRBV7-8 and TRBJ2-7; D unresolved. Germline values: CDR1 SGHVS, CDR2 FQNEAQ. CDR3 length equals 14 residues. V dropped 1 base and J dropped 4 bases, with 11 bases sitting between them. CDR3 in DNA: TGTGCCAGCAGCTTAGGGCCCACCGCATACGAGCAGTACTTC. Translating it yields CASSLGPTAYEQYF.

The chain is built from TRBV7-3 and TRBJ2-5, with 9 nucleotides matching TRBD2. The CDR3 loop spans 16 amino acids. CDR1 is SGHTA, CDR2 FQGTGA, per germline. V lost 1 base to trimming and J lost 1 base; unmatched junction nucleotides: 4. The CDR3 region has the DNA TGTGCCAGCAGCTTAATGGCGGGGGGGCCCCAAGAGACCCAGTACTTC. This sequence encodes CASSLMAGGPQETQYF.

J is TRBJ1-1 and V is TRBV6-5; weak D call: TRBD1 (5 bases). This CDR3 is built from 13 residues. The V gene's germline CDR1 is MNHEY and CDR2 SVGAGI. V was clipped by 7 bases and J by 9 bases, with 18 bases between them. CDR3 nucleotide sequence: TGTGCCAGCATCTCCCCCTCAGGGTTTAAAGCTTTCTTT. This codes for CASISPSGFKAFF.

This clone was seen just once. CDR3: CASSHEMRGGVQYF. CDR3 DNA sequence: TGTGCCAGCAGCCACGAAATGCGGGGCGGGGTACAGTATTTT. This rearrangement joins TRBV5-6 to TRBJ2-3; tentatively, D is TRBD2 (6 bases). Deletions cut 4 bases from V and 12 bases from J, with 21 bases between. This CDR3 is 14 amino acids long. CDR1 is SGHDT and CDR2 is YYEEEE in the germline V gene. Full variable domain (remainder filled in from reference TRBV5-6 and TRBJ2-3): DAGVTQSPTHLIKTRGQQVTLRCSPKSGHDTVSWYQQALGQGPQFIFQYYEEEERQRGNFPDRFSGHQFPNYSSELNVNALLLGDSALYLCASSHEMRGGVQYFGPGTRLTVL.

This clone was recorded once. This sequence joins TRBV4-2 and TRBJ2-7; 9 bases are a match to TRBD1. J was trimmed by 1 base and V by 3 bases; bases with no gene match: 7. This CDR3 region has 16 residues. Germline-derived CDR1 and CDR2 are LGHNA and YNFKEQ. The CDR3 loop is CASSQLGQGLSYEQYF. CDR3 sequence (DNA): TGTGCCAGCAGCCAGTTGGGACAGGGATTATCCTACGAGCAGTACTTC.